Presented here are 11 T cell receptor beta chains from one specimen sequenced in a study of post-analysis software for immune sequencing data. TCR beta cDNA libraries had unique molecular identifiers. TCRdb independently ran MiXCR on the PCR reads; one entry per CDR3 protein. The sample contains hundreds of thousands of distinct CDR3 sequences, under 70% of which appear only once. Their cognate antigens are unknown. Overall study findings and caveats: Controls showed lower frequencies than patients for roughly five TRBV segments, and TRBV5-6, TRBV5-1 and TRBV20-1 were among these.

Sequenced material: blood. These receptors were taken from a girl aged 10 to 17 with multiple sclerosis.

This chain links TRBV5-6 with TRBJ2-7; the match to TRBD1 covers 10 bases. Per the germline V gene, CDR1 is SGHDT and CDR2 is YYEEEE. V was pared by 4 bases and J by 5 bases, with 6 bases of the junction left unmatched. This CDR3 has 14 amino acids. CDR3 protein: CASSTAGQGHEQYF. CDR3 bases: TGTGCCAGCAGCACCGCGGGACAGGGGCACGAGCAGTACTTC. The whole variable domain, filled in from reference TRBV5-6 and TRBJ2-7, reads DAGVTQSPTHLIKTRGQQVTLRCSPKSGHDTVSWYQQALGQGPQFIFQYYEEEERQRGNFPDRFSGHQFPNYSSELNVNALLLGDSALYLCASSTAGQGHEQYFGPGTRLTVT.

There are a few counts of this clonotype. This chain links TRBV5-1 with TRBJ1-1; weak D call: TRBD1 (5 bases). V lost 4 bases and J lost 3, with 13 bases in between. CDR1 is SGHRS and CDR2 is YFSETQ in the germline V gene. This CDR3 comprises 14 residues. CDR3 in amino acids: CASSLGGVYTEAFF. In DNA, the CDR3 is TGCGCCAGCAGCCTTGGAGGGGTCTACACTGAAGCTTTCTTT. Looking up the rest from reference TRBV5-1 and TRBJ1-1 gives the full variable domain: KAGVTQTPRYLIKTRGQQVTLSCSPISGHRSVSWYQQTPGQGLQFLFEYFSETQRNKGNFPGRFSGRQFSNSRSEMNVSTLELGDSALYLCASSLGGVYTEAFFGQGTRLTVV.

This chain uses TRBV6-5 with TRBJ2-7; D ambiguous. Germline V gene data show CDR1 as MNHEY and CDR2 as SVGAGI. The CDR3 extends over 16 amino acids. Trimming removed 2 bases from V and 1 base from J, with 15 bases in between. CDR3: CASSYSGVSRSYEQYF. CDR3 DNA: TGTGCCAGCAGTTACAGTGGGGTTAGTCGGTCCTACGAGCAGTACTTC.

This clonotype appeared a few times. V and J are TRBV20-1 and TRBJ1-2; 10 nucleotides line up with TRBD1. V trimming: 6 bases; J trimming: 3 bases; junction bases outside the gene matches: 10. Germline loops: CDR1 DFQATT, CDR2 SNEGSKA (reference sequence). The length of the CDR3 is 15 residues. The CDR3 sequence: CSAWGQGRVHYGYTF. CDR3 coding DNA: TGCAGTGCCTGGGGACAGGGGCGGGTTCACTATGGCTACACCTTC.

The genes are TRBV25-1 and TRBJ1-2, with a tentative D call TRBD1 (6 bases). V lost 0 bases to trimming and J lost 4 bases, with 15 bases between them. This CDR3 spans 16 amino acids. CDR1 is MGHDK, CDR2 SYGVNS, per germline. The CDR3 sequence is CASSEYRGGQTYGYTF. In DNA form, the CDR3 reads TGTGCCAGCAGTGAATATAGGGGGGGGCAGACCTATGGCTACACCTTC.

The chain has TRBV7-9 and TRBJ2-3; 12 nucleotides agree with TRBD2. CDR3 length: 18 amino acids. Germline CDR1 SEHNR, CDR2 FQNEAQ (reference sequence). After removal of 5 bases from V and 0 bases from J, the junction contained 9 bases not matched to a gene. Here the CDR3 DNA reads TGTGCCAGCAGCCTCGGGACTAGCGGGTTCCCTAGCACAGATACGCAGTATTTT. It codes for CASSLGTSGFPSTDTQYF.

The V call is TRBV7-9, the J call TRBJ2-7, with 9 bases identical to TRBD2. V lost 4 bases, J lost 0 bases, and 10 bases stayed unmatched. Germline V gives CDR1 SEHNR, CDR2 FQNEAQ (reference sequence). The CDR3 is made up of 17 amino acids. CDR3 DNA sequence: TGTGCCAGCAGCTCACGCGCTAGCGGGAAAAGCTCCTACGAGCAGTACTTC. Protein product: CASSSRASGKSSYEQYF.

This CDR3 is CSVDRRMNTEAFF. The CDR3 DNA follows: TGCAGCGTTGATAGGCGTATGAACACTGAAGCTTTCTTT. The rearrangement uses TRBV29-1 and TRBJ1-1; D is unclear. Trimming pared 3 bases from V and 0 bases from J, leaving 8 bases between. The CDR3 runs to 13 residues. Germline CDR1 reads SQVTM; CDR2 reads ANQGSEA.

The rearrangement links TRBV14 to TRBJ2-7, with D perhaps matching TRBD1 (6 bases). This CDR3 is 14 amino acids long. Trimming stripped 3 bases from V and 1 base from J, with 10 bases between. Germline V lookup: CDR1 SGHDN, CDR2 FVKESK. This CDR3 is CASSQRDTSYEQYF. DNA for the CDR3: TGTGCCAGCAGCCAGAGGGACACTTCCTACGAGCAGTACTTC.

The chain employs TRBV5-5 and TRBJ2-3; 8 bases map to TRBD2. From germline, CDR1 is SGHKS and CDR2 YYEKEE (reference sequence). CDR3 length: 12 residues. The junction had 4 bases not matched to a gene; V was cut back by 4 bases and J by 9 bases. CDR3 region: CASSAAGGTQYF. The CDR3 DNA reads TGTGCCAGCAGCGCTGCGGGAGGCACGCAGTATTTT.

Turning to this clonotype: A much larger clone sits a single nucleotide away, making a read error possible. The chain has TRBV12-3 or TRBV12-4 and TRBJ2-5, with 7 bases identical to TRBD2. The end of the DNA fits TRBJ2-7 better, so the J call may be wrong. This CDR3 spans 13 amino acids. As DNA, the CDR3 is TGTGCCAGCAGGTTAAGCGGGACCCACGAGCAGTACTTC. Translated, it gives CASRLSGTHEQYF.